A selection of T cell receptor beta chains follows, all from one sample in a study of T cell responses to AZD1222 COVID-19 vaccine. This table comes from immunoSEQ multiplex PCR, and its TCRdb copy is limited to in-frame clones, with some not included. The repertoire holds some 170,000 clones, approximately 95% seen once, with under 1.1% in the top ten. The sequenced sample was peripheral blood, obtained 28 days after the second dose of the MenACWY control vaccine. These receptors all stem from an adult who received the MenACWY meningococcal vaccine as a control. Both conserved end residues are part of each CDR3. The order of the fields is V gene, J gene, CDR3 protein.

>TRBV11-2|TRBJ2-5
CASSLPTGLVQRETQYF
>TRBV6-5|TRBJ1-4
CASSYGTGWLDAVLFF
>TRBV11-2|TRBJ1-1
CASSPRQLNTEAFF
>TRBV2|TRBJ2-5
CASLEEAVETQYF
>TRBV6-5|TRBJ1-2
CASRDRVVDGYTF
>TRBV28|TRBJ1-5
CASSYGGNQPQHF
>TRBV3-1/TRBV3-2|TRBJ1-1
CASRQHQPGTEAFF
>TRBV5-1|TRBJ1-1
CASSLGQRNTEAFF
>TRBV6-1|TRBJ1-5
CASSEGSDIQPQHF
>TRBV5-4|TRBJ2-5
CASTDHRGETQYF
>TRBV27|TRBJ1-6
CASSLSGTAINSPLHF
>TRBV7-8|TRBJ1-5
CASSPAEGTIQPQHF
>TRBV7-9|TRBJ2-2
CASSFLRGANTGELFF
>TRBV18|TRBJ1-1
CASSPGGQNTEAFF
>TRBV19|TRBJ1-2
CASRGTGGSNYGYTF
>TRBV12-5|TRBJ2-7
CASGFGGDYEQYF
>TRBV9|TRBJ1-1
CASSVQGKNEAFF
>TRBV5-1|TRBJ1-1
CASSLPDRDAFF
>TRBV28|TRBJ2-3
CASSRYTSGPTDTQYF
>TRBV7-3|TRBJ2-7
CASSLNSGLSEQYF
>TRBV18|TRBJ2-1
CASSPSAGGVYNEQFF
>TRBV28|TRBJ1-1
CASSLTGLEAFF
>TRBV7-2|TRBJ1-1
CASSKRTGAGNTEAFF
>TRBV6-5|TRBJ1-6
CASSSDRVKSPLHF
>TRBV30|TRBJ1-2
CAWSVLRGRTSGYTF
>TRBV7-6|TRBJ1-1
CASSVTGAEAFF
>TRBV2|TRBJ1-2
CASNEADYGYTF
>TRBV19|TRBJ1-6
CASTSRSGGGASSYNSPLHF
>TRBV6-5|TRBJ1-1
CASSLGQLNTEAFF
>TRBV24-1|TRBJ2-7
CATSDSLTRMASEQYF
>TRBV29-1|TRBJ2-1
CSVVRLAGEQFF
>TRBV6-6|TRBJ1-4
CASSRGAGPANEKLFF
>TRBV3-1/TRBV3-2|TRBJ2-7
CASSLGPHSYEQYF
>TRBV4-2|TRBJ2-1
CASTSPGQGGNEQFF
>TRBV18|TRBJ2-1
CASSPDRENNEQFF
>TRBV7-2|TRBJ2-3
CASSLGTSIDTQYF
>TRBV7-9|TRBJ1-1
CASPNGDTEAFF
>TRBV10-2|TRBJ1-4
CASSERKGAESEKLFF
>TRBV10-1|TRBJ1-1
CASRGQGTEAFF
>TRBV28|TRBJ1-2
CASNRGPNYGYTF
>TRBV19|TRBJ1-6
CASTPRGGRGNSPLHF
>TRBV15|TRBJ1-5
CATSLRDPNQPQHF
>TRBV30|TRBJ1-4
CAYAVGLNEKLFF
>TRBV7-9|TRBJ1-1
CASSFSQWSTEAFF
>TRBV7-2|TRBJ2-7
CASSLPWDGDEQYF